The 26 T cell receptor beta chains below all came from one sample that was sequenced in a study of spatial heterogeneity in lung cancer. Time point indicated: blood at routine non-recurrence follow-up after resection. Whole RNA from tumor, nontumor lung or frozen PBMC was sequenced unsorted. TCRdb passed the 5' RACE reads through MiXCR, listing each CDR3 protein once. The table has about 120,000 distinct CDR3 sequences, 9% to 15% seen once; the top ten hold over 15%. Source: PBMCs, taken at follow-up. All receptors come from a male donor with early-stage non-small cell lung cancer.

There are a few counts of this clonotype. The chain carries TRBV15 and TRBJ2-1; D ambiguous. V was clipped by 3 bases and J by 4 bases, with 13 bases between them. Germline CDR1 LNHNV, CDR2 YYDKDF (reference sequence). The CDR3 sequence is 15 residues long. The CDR3 region is CATSSGRWGYNEQFF. CDR3 in DNA: TGTGCCACCAGCAGTGGCAGGTGGGGTTACAATGAGCAGTTCTTC.

CDR3 nucleotide sequence: TGTGCCAGCAGTGATCCCCTCCGGGACAGGGGTAACATTCAGTACTTC. Amino acids: CASSDPLRDRGNIQYF. The chain employs TRBV12-3 or TRBV12-4 and TRBJ2-4, with 10 bases that match TRBD1. V lost 5 bases, J lost 7 bases, and 11 bases stayed unmatched. This CDR3 contains 16 residues.

The rearrangement uses TRBV24-1 and TRBJ2-3, with 10 positions matching TRBD1. CDR3 length: 15 amino acids. Per the germline V gene, CDR1 is KGHDR and CDR2 is SFDVKD. The J segment lost 6 bases and the V segment lost 8 bases, leaving 10 bases of the junction unmatched. CDR3 in DNA: TGTGCCACCACCCTTAGGGACAGGGGAATTGATACGCAGTATTTT. It yields the protein CATTLRDRGIDTQYF.

The chain has TRBV7-2 and TRBJ2-6; D not resolved. The V gene lost 7 bases and the J gene lost 0 bases, with 10 bases spanning the gap. The CDR3 covers 15 residues. Germline CDR1 SGHTA, CDR2 FQGNSA. In DNA, the CDR3 is TGTGCCAGCAATAGAGTGAGCTCTGGGGCCAACGTCCTGACTTTC. It translates to CASNRVSSGANVLTF.

This clonotype was detected many times. This chain uses TRBV4-3 with TRBJ2-4, with D perhaps matching TRBD2 (5 bases). This CDR3 spans 14 amino acids. V shed 1 base and J shed 9 bases, with 13 bases lying between them. The V gene's germline CDR1 is LGHNA and CDR2 YSLEER. Written as DNA, the CDR3 is TGCGCCAGCAGCCAAGGGATTAGCAGCGGCATTCAGTACTTC. Translating gives CASSQGISSGIQYF.

The chain recombines TRBV30 with TRBJ2-4; D may be TRBD2 (5 bases). Per the germline V gene, CDR1 is GTSNPN and CDR2 is SVGIG (reference sequence). The CDR3 consists of 15 residues. V lost 1 base to trimming and J lost 7 bases, with 17 bases between them. CDR3 nucleotides: TGTGCCTGGAGTGAATTGACTAAGGGAAGGAACATTCAGTACTTC. Translated, it gives CAWSELTKGRNIQYF.

The V gene is TRBV28, the J gene TRBJ2-1; TRBD2 matches at 9 bases. J lost 6 bases, V lost 6 bases, and 12 bases had no gene match. CDR3 length: 16 amino acids. Germline V CDR1 and CDR2: MDHEN, SYDVKM. Here the CDR3 DNA reads TGTGCCAGCAGACTTATCCTAGCGGGGCAACGCAATGAGCAGTTCTTC. Its protein is CASRLILAGQRNEQFF.

Many counts were recorded for this clonotype. The V call is TRBV5-6, the J call TRBJ2-1; 7 bases are a match to TRBD1. Germline V gives CDR1 SGHDT, CDR2 YYEEEE. CDR3 length: 14 amino acids. The V and J ends lost 4 bases and 6 bases, in that order; junction bases with no gene match: 7. DNA of the CDR3: TGTGCCAGCAGCGCGGCAGGGGGAATCAATGAGCAGTTCTTC. This translates into CASSAAGGINEQFF.

This clonotype has at least ten counts. The V gene is TRBV11-2, the J gene TRBJ2-4; the D is unclear. Germline assignment: CDR1 SGHAT and CDR2 FQNNGV. The CDR3 contains 17 residues. With 1 base removed from V and 0 bases from J, the gap between germline ends came to 13 bases. In DNA form, the CDR3 reads TGTGCCAGCAGCTTAGGCCCCACCCGCGGAGCCAAAAACATTCAGTACTTC. This encodes CASSLGPTRGAKNIQYF.

This clonotype was observed a few times. The gene calls are TRBV30 and TRBJ1-1; D perhaps matches TRBD1 (6 bases). V dropped 1 base and J dropped 0 bases, with 9 bases sitting between them. The CDR3 is 14 residues long. Per germline, CDR1 GTSNPN and CDR2 SVGIG (reference sequence). The CDR3 loop is CAWSEGGMNTEAFF. CDR3 in DNA: TGTGCCTGGAGTGAGGGGGGGATGAACACTGAAGCTTTCTTT.

This chain joins TRBV12-3 or TRBV12-4 and TRBJ2-7, with 9 bases matching TRBD2. V shed 5 bases, J shed 6 bases, and the junction held 14 bases outside the gene matches. The CDR3 extends over 16 amino acids. The CDR3 here is CASSPGLAHAWSEQYF. DNA of the CDR3: TGTGCCAGCAGTCCGGGACTAGCTCATGCCTGGTCCGAGCAGTACTTC.

This clonotype was seen a handful of times. V and J are TRBV28 and TRBJ1-2; D not certain. CDR1 and CDR2 from the germline V gene are MDHEN and SYDVKM. V lost 3 bases, J lost 4 bases, and 21 bases lay in between. The CDR3 consists of 17 residues. CDR3 region: CASSLPGSPGRRYGYTF. The CDR3 coding sequence is TGTGCCAGCAGTTTGCCGGGGAGCCCCGGGCGCCGCTATGGCTACACCTTC.

The chain combines TRBV24-1 with TRBJ2-3, with 7 bases lining up with TRBD2. The CDR3 has 15 residues. Germline V CDR1 and CDR2: KGHDR, SFDVKD. J was trimmed by 2 bases and V by 3 bases; bases with no gene match: 4. The DNA for the CDR3 is TGTGCCACCAGTGATACGAGCGGGGCCACAGATACGCAGTATTTT. This sequence encodes CATSDTSGATDTQYF.

This clonotype was observed at least ten times. V usage is TRBV11-2 and J usage is TRBJ2-2, with D perhaps matching TRBD1 (6 bases). Trimming left V 1 base short and J 3 bases short, with 9 bases between. Germline V gives CDR1 SGHAT, CDR2 FQNNGV. CDR3 length equals 15 residues. DNA of the CDR3: TGTGCCAGCAGCTTAGCAGGGGCGGACACCGGGGAGCTGTTTTTT. The encoded protein is CASSLAGADTGELFF.

This clonotype was observed at least ten times. This chain links TRBV24-1 with TRBJ2-1; TRBD1 agrees at 7 bases. CDR3 length: 16 residues. The V segment lost 4 bases and the J segment 9 bases; nucleotides outside the gene matches: 14. The germline CDR1 and CDR2 sequences are KGHDR and SFDVKD. DNA for the CDR3: TGTGCCACCAGTGAGACCGGGACAGCGTCCCCGTTTGAGCAGTTCTTC. It translates to CATSETGTASPFEQFF.

The table lists this clonotype with many counts. This rearrangement joins TRBV5-1 to TRBJ2-5; D is possibly TRBD2 (5 bases). CDR1 and CDR2 (germline): SGHRS, YFSETQ. The V and J ends lost 0 bases and 4 bases respectively, with 16 bases between them. CDR3 length equals 16 residues. This CDR3 reads CASSLVLRAASETQYF. CDR3 sequence (DNA): TGCGCCAGCAGCTTGGTCCTCCGAGCGGCCTCAGAGACCCAGTACTTC. Variable domain in full (rest from reference TRBV5-1 and TRBJ2-5): KAGVTQTPRYLIKTRGQQVTLSCSPISGHRSVSWYQQTPGQGLQFLFEYFSETQRNKGNFPGRFSGRQFSNSRSEMNVSTLELGDSALYLCASSLVLRAASETQYFGPGTRLLVL.

The chain uses TRBV9 and TRBJ2-1; D may correspond to TRBD1 or TRBD2 (5 bases each). Trimming shortened V by 0 bases and J by 6 bases, and 13 bases separated the two germline ends. The CDR3 contains 15 residues. Germline lookup yields CDR1 SGDLS and CDR2 YYNGEE. The CDR3 DNA reads TGTGCCAGCAGCGTAGGGGCCGGGACGTTCAATGAGCAGTTCTTC. This sequence encodes CASSVGAGTFNEQFF.

The chain combines TRBV4-1 with TRBJ1-1, with 7 bases identical to TRBD1. CDR1 and CDR2 from the germline V gene are MGHRA and YSYEKL. The CDR3 sequence is 17 residues long. V lost 4 bases, J lost 6 bases, and 17 bases stayed unmatched. DNA for the CDR3: TGCGCCAGCAGCCTGGGGGCCCACAGGGGTGAGGGGGCTGAAGCTTTCTTT. This codes for CASSLGAHRGEGAEAFF.

This clonotype was detected ten times or more. This chain links TRBV5-4 with TRBJ2-7, with 7 bases lining up with TRBD1. Unmatched junction bases numbered 19, after V lost 4 bases and J lost 6 bases. CDR3 length: 17 residues. The germline CDR1 and CDR2 sequences are SGHNT and YYREEE (reference sequence). This CDR3 reads CASSREMTGSASVEQYF. DNA of the CDR3: TGTGCCAGCAGCCGCGAGATGACAGGGAGCGCTAGTGTCGAGCAGTACTTC.

The J gene is TRBJ2-5, the V gene TRBV24-1; D possibly corresponds to TRBD2 (6 bases). The CDR3 length is 16 residues. V was shortened by 3 bases and J by 5 bases, with 18 bases between the two germline ends. Germline assignment: CDR1 KGHDR and CDR2 SFDVKD. The CDR3 DNA follows: TGTGCCACCAGTGATAGTGGACTACCGGGGATCGAGACCCAGTACTTC. Protein: CATSDSGLPGIETQYF.

The sample holds many counts of this clonotype. The rearrangement joins TRBV10-3 to TRBJ1-1; D perhaps matches TRBD1 (5 bases). The CDR3 totals 16 residues. In germline, CDR1 is ENHRY, CDR2 SYGVKD. The V and J ends lost 4 bases and 0 bases respectively, with 15 bases between them. In DNA, the CDR3 is TGTGCCATCAGTGGGGGGGGTCACCGACTGAACACTGAAGCTTTCTTT. Protein sequence: CAISGGGHRLNTEAFF.

V is TRBV10-3 and J is TRBJ2-5, with 10 bases aligning to TRBD1. The V segment lost 5 bases and the J segment 3 bases; nucleotides outside the gene matches: 6. This CDR3 spans 15 amino acids. Germline V CDR1 and CDR2: ENHRY, SYGVKD. CDR3 DNA: TGTGCCATCAGTCAATCGGGACAGGGGAAAGAGACCCAGTACTTC. This translates into CAISQSGQGKETQYF.

This clonotype showed up just a few times. The CDR3 loop is CASSLEGIGPYEQYF. CDR3 in DNA: TGCGCCAGCAGCTTGGAGGGAATCGGGCCCTACGAGCAGTACTTC. This chain uses TRBV5-1 with TRBJ2-7; no clear D gene. Per germline, CDR1 SGHRS and CDR2 YFSETQ. The CDR3 runs to 15 residues. V lost 0 bases and J 2 bases, leaving 12 bases between the germline ends. Filled out from reference TRBV5-1 and TRBJ2-7, the complete variable domain reads KAGVTQTPRYLIKTRGQQVTLSCSPISGHRSVSWYQQTPGQGLQFLFEYFSETQRNKGNFPGRFSGRQFSNSRSEMNVSTLELGDSALYLCASSLEGIGPYEQYFGPGTRLTVT.

This clonotype was seen ten or more times. The chain has TRBV7-9 and TRBJ1-1; the D is unclear. Germline-derived CDR1 and CDR2 are SEHNR and FQNEAQ (reference sequence). This CDR3 is built from 16 residues. V was cut by 5 bases and J by 4 bases, with 20 bases left in between. The CDR3 region is CASSPRFLGSATEAFF. DNA for the CDR3: TGTGCCAGCAGCCCTAGGTTCTTGGGCTCGGCCACTGAAGCTTTCTTT. The variable domain in full, completed from reference TRBV7-9 and TRBJ1-1, reads DTGVSQNPRHKITKRGQNVTFRCDPISEHNRLYWYRQTLGQGPEFLTYFQNEAQLEKSRLLSDRFSAERPKGSFSTLEIQRTEQGDSAMYLCASSPRFLGSATEAFFGQGTRLTVV.

This clonotype was detected only a few times. This sequence joins TRBV12-3 or TRBV12-4 and TRBJ2-3; D gene uncertain. V was clipped by 7 bases and J by 0 bases, with 8 bases between them. The CDR3 spans 13 residues. This chain's CDR3 is CASTTLSTDTQYF. The CDR3 DNA reads TGTGCCAGCACGACTCTTAGCACAGATACGCAGTATTTT.

The chain carries TRBV28 and TRBJ1-5; possibly TRBD1 for D (6 bases). Trimming removed 6 bases from V and 3 bases from J, with 9 bases in between. The germline gives CDR1 MDHEN, CDR2 SYDVKM. This CDR3 spans 13 amino acids. The chain's CDR3 is CASRGTPNQPQHF. The CDR3 nucleotides read TGTGCCAGCAGGGGGACACCCAATCAGCCCCAGCATTTT.